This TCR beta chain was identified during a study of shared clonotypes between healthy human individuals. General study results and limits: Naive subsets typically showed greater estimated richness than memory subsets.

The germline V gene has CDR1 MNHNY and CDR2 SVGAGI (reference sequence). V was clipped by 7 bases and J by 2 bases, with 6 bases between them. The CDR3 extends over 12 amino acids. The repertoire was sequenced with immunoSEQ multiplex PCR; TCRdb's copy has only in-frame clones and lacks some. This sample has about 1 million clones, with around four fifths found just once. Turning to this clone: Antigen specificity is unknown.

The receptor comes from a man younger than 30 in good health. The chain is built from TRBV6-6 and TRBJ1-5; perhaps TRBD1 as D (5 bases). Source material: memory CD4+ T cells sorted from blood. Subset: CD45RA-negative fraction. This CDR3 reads CASKTGNQPQHF. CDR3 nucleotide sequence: TGTGCCAGCAAGACAGGCAATCAGCCCCAGCATTTT.